What follows is one T cell receptor beta chain and its context. Its antigen is unknown. The sample belongs to a study of response to subunit inactivated influenza vaccine. Study-level findings and limits: T cells newly recruited by each seasonal influenza vaccination are few, the authors suggested.

MiXCR, applied by TCRdb to the RT-PCR reads, yields one record per CDR3 protein. The sample consists of roughly 790,000 distinct CDR3 sequences, 21% of them appearing once. The ends were cut back, 4 bases at V and 5 bases at J, with 16 bases in the middle. From germline, CDR1 is SGHNT and CDR2 YYREEE (reference sequence). The CDR3 consists of 15 residues. V gene TRBV5-4 combines with J gene TRBJ2-1, with D hard to call. Source: PBMCs from blood, taken more than 4 days after vaccination. The clonotype comes from a man over 45 who received an inactivated influenza vaccine. DNA of the CDR3: TGTGCCAGCAGCAACCAAATGAGAGTGGACAATGAGCAGTTCTTC. Translating gives CASSNQMRVDNEQFF.